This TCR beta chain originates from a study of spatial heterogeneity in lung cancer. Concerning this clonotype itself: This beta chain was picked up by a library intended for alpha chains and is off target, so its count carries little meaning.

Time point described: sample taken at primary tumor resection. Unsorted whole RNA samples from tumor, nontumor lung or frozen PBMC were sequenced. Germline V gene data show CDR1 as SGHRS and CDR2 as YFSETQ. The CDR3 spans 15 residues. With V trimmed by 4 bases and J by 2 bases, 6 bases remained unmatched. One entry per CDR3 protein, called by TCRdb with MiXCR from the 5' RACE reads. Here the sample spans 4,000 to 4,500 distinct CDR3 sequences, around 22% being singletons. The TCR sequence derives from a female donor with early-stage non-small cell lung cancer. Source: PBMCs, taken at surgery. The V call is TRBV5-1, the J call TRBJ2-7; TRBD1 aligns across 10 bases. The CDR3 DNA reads TGCGCCAGCAGCCAGGGGACAGGGGATGCCTACGAGCAGTACTTC. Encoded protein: CASSQGTGDAYEQYF.